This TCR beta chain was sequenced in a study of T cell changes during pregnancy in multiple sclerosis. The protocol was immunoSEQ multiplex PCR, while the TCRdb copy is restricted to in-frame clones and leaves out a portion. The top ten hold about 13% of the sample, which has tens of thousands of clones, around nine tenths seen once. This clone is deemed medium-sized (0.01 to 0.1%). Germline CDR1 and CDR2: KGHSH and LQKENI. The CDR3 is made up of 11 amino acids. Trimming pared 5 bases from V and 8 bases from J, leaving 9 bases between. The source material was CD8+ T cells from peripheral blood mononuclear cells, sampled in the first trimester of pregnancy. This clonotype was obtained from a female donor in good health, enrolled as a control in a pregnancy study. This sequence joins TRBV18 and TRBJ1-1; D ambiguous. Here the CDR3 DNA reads TGTGCCAGCTCAAACACAGTCGAAGCTTTCTTT. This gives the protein CASSNTVEAFF. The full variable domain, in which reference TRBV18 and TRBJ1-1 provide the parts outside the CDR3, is NAGVMQNPRHLVRRRGQEARLRCSPMKGHSHVYWYRQLPEEGLKFMVYLQKENIIDESGMPKERFSAEFPKEGPSILRIQQVVRGDSAAYFCASSNTVEAFFGQGTRLTVV.